What follows are 17 T cell receptor beta chains derived from one specimen sequenced in a study of early T cells in non-severe SARS-CoV-2 infection. TCRdb used MiXCR to reprocess the 5' RACE reads, holding one entry per CDR3 protein. The sample gives 60,000 or so distinct CDR3 sequences, 10% to 15% of which show up once; 2.9% is in the top ten. Input material: whole blood. These receptors originate from an adult who was a healthcare worker with PCR-confirmed SARS-CoV-2 infection or an uninfected control (not recorded which).

This chain uses TRBV11-3 with TRBJ2-3; TRBD2 matches at 8 bases. This CDR3 is built from 17 residues. Germline CDR1 reads SGHNT; CDR2 reads YENEEA. Germline trimming cut 3 bases from V and 6 bases from J; bases unmatched to any gene: 14. The CDR3 here is CASSFRVAGPVGDTQYF. The CDR3 DNA follows: TGTGCCAGCAGCTTCAGGGTAGCGGGACCAGTAGGGGATACGCAGTATTTT.

This clonotype was counted ten times or more. V gene TRBV28 combines with J gene TRBJ2-7; TRBD1 matches at 9 bases. The CDR3 runs to 14 residues. Looked up from germline, CDR1 is MDHEN and CDR2 is SYDVKM. J gave up 6 bases and V 5 bases, and 8 bases lay outside the gene matches. CDR3 sequence reads: CASSIGTGIFEQYF. The CDR3 DNA is TGTGCCAGCAGTATCGGGACAGGGATTTTCGAGCAGTACTTC. Based on the CDR3 plus reference TRBV28 and TRBJ2-7, the full variable domain is DVKVTQSSRYLVKRTGEKVFLECVQDMDHENMFWYRQDPGLGLRLIYFSYDVKMKEKGDIPEGYSVSREKKERFSLILESASTNQTSMYLCASSIGTGIFEQYFGPGTRLTVT.

The chain employs TRBV11-1 and TRBJ2-1, with TRBD1 matching over 9 bases. Germline V gene data show CDR1 as SGHAT and CDR2 as FQDESV (reference sequence). The trim removed 3 bases at V and 6 bases at J, leaving 3 bases unmatched. The CDR3 loop spans 14 amino acids. CDR3 loop: CASSLGQGPNEQFF. DNA for the CDR3: TGTGCCAGCAGCTTGGGACAGGGACCCAATGAGCAGTTCTTC. Full variable domain (missing parts from reference TRBV11-1 and TRBJ2-1): EAEVAQSPRYKITEKSQAVAFWCDPISGHATLYWYRQILGQGPELLVQFQDESVVDDSQLPKDRFSAERLKGVDSTLKIQPAELGDSAMYLCASSLGQGPNEQFFGPGTRLTVL.

This clonotype came up a few times. The chain couples TRBV28 to TRBJ2-3; D is possibly TRBD1 or TRBD2 (5 bases each). This CDR3 comprises 13 residues. Germline V CDR1 and CDR2: MDHEN, SYDVKM. The germline V and J ends were trimmed by 7 bases and 2 bases, with 10 bases remaining between them. CDR3 region: CASIRGLTDTQYF. The CDR3 nucleotides are TGTGCCAGCATCCGGGGCCTCACAGATACGCAGTATTTT.

This clonotype came up a few times. This chain joins TRBV7-9 and TRBJ1-3; no reliable D call. This CDR3 spans 14 amino acids. Trimming removed 6 bases from V and 0 bases from J, with 9 bases in between. Germline loops: CDR1 SEHNR, CDR2 FQNEAQ (reference sequence). As DNA, the CDR3 is TGTGCCAGCAGGGGCAGATCCTCTGGAAACACCATATATTTT. Amino acids: CASRGRSSGNTIYF.

This clonotype was observed at least ten times. The chain employs TRBV19 and TRBJ1-1; D gene ambiguous. V was cut by 1 base and J by 1 base, with 7 bases left in between. CDR1 is LNHDA and CDR2 is SQIVND in the germline V gene (reference sequence). The CDR3 sequence is 14 residues long. The CDR3: CASSIGGKNTEAFF. The CDR3, as DNA: TGTGCCAGTAGTATAGGGGGAAAGAACACTGAAGCTTTCTTT. Drawing the rest from reference TRBV19 and TRBJ1-1, the complete variable domain is DGGITQSPKYLFRKEGQNVTLSCEQNLNHDAMYWYRQDPGQGLRLIYYSQIVNDFQKGDIAEGYSVSREKKESFPLTVTSAQKNPTAFYLCASSIGGKNTEAFFGQGTRLTVV.

V is TRBV14 and J is TRBJ2-7; D is ambiguous. The ends were cut back, 0 bases at V and 2 bases at J, with 2 bases in the middle. CDR1 and CDR2 (germline): SGHDN, FVKESK. The CDR3 is 12 residues long. The CDR3 coding sequence is TGTGCCAGCAGCCAAGATCCCTACGAGCAGTACTTC. Translated: CASSQDPYEQYF.

By its share, this clonotype is medium-sized. This chain connects TRBV7-9 to TRBJ2-7; D tentatively reads TRBD1 or TRBD2 (6 bases each). CDR1 and CDR2 (germline): SEHNR, FQNEAQ (reference sequence). The V end lost 8 bases, the J end lost 4 bases, and 9 bases lay between the germline ends. The CDR3 length is 11 residues. In DNA form, the CDR3 reads TGTGCCAGCGGGGGGCAATACGAGCAGTACTTC. Its protein is CASGGQYEQYF.

This clonotype was seen at least ten times. This rearrangement joins TRBV3-1 to TRBJ1-4; D is undetermined. V was pared by 2 bases and J by 5 bases, with 12 bases between. The CDR3 consists of 15 residues. The V gene's germline CDR1 is LGHDT and CDR2 YNNKEL (reference sequence). The CDR3 loop is CASSQRLLQNEKLFF. Here the CDR3 DNA reads TGTGCCAGCAGCCAACGACTGCTTCAGAATGAAAAACTGTTTTTT.

V is TRBV12-3 or TRBV12-4 and J is TRBJ1-3; D call uncertain. Deletions cut 8 bases from V and 0 bases from J, with 17 bases between. The CDR3 sequence is 16 residues long. The CDR3 sequence is CASPNYLDLSGNTIYF. In nucleotides, the CDR3 is TGTGCCAGCCCGAATTATCTAGATCTCTCTGGAAACACCATATATTTT.

This clonotype was recorded many times. The gene calls are TRBV29-1 and TRBJ1-1; TRBD1 agrees at 7 bases. Germline V gives CDR1 SQVTM, CDR2 ANQGSEA. V dropped 3 bases and J dropped 4; count of bases not matched to a gene: 8. The CDR3 is 14 amino acids. CDR3 coding DNA: TGCAGCGTTGATTTCTCGTACAGGGGCACTGAAGCTTTCTTT. As protein: CSVDFSYRGTEAFF.

A few counts support this clonotype. The V and J genes are TRBV29-1 and TRBJ2-1; TRBD2 matches 15 bases. CDR1 is SQVTM, CDR2 ANQGSEA, per germline. The CDR3 is made up of 16 amino acids. Trimming cost V 6 bases and J 7 bases; bases outside gene matches: 10. The CDR3 coding sequence is TGCAGCGTATGGACTAGCGGGAGGGGGTTCGGGAATGAGCAGTTCTTC. It specifies CSVWTSGRGFGNEQFF.

Many counts were recorded for this clonotype. The chain carries TRBV11-2 and TRBJ2-3; 13 bases are a match to TRBD2. The CDR3 is 16 amino acids. The germline gives CDR1 SGHAT, CDR2 FQNNGV. Trimming took 5 bases from V and 2 from J; bases not matched to a gene: 4. The CDR3 here is CASSLTSGGITDTQYF. Written as DNA, the CDR3 is TGTGCCAGCAGCCTGACTAGCGGGGGGATCACAGATACGCAGTATTTT.

This clonotype appeared many times. The V call is TRBV11-2, the J call TRBJ2-3; TRBD2 might be the D (5 bases). V was shortened by 5 bases and J by 6 bases, with 18 bases between the two germline ends. The CDR3 is made up of 15 amino acids. The germline CDR1 and CDR2 sequences are SGHAT and FQNNGV. The CDR3 loop reads CASSPSLGNSDTQYF. The CDR3 DNA sequence: TGTGCCAGCAGCCCTTCACTAGGGAATTCGGATACGCAGTATTTT.

The table lists this clonotype with a few counts. The chain uses TRBV7-8 and TRBJ1-1; possibly TRBD1 for D (6 bases). The V and J ends lost 5 bases and 5 bases respectively, with 9 bases between them. Looked up from germline, CDR1 is SGHVS and CDR2 is FQNEAQ. This CDR3 has 12 amino acids. The CDR3: CASSQDRTEAFF. CDR3 coding DNA: TGTGCCAGCAGCCAAGACAGGACTGAAGCTTTCTTT.

This clonotype was recorded at least ten times. V and J are TRBV9 and TRBJ1-1; D gene unclear. The germline V gene has CDR1 SGDLS and CDR2 YYNGEE. The CDR3 is 15 amino acids. V was clipped by 0 bases and J by 1 base, with 10 bases between them. The CDR3 is CASSVVVGSNTEAFF. The CDR3 DNA reads TGTGCCAGCAGCGTAGTAGTCGGGTCGAACACTGAAGCTTTCTTT. Variable domain in full (rest from reference TRBV9 and TRBJ1-1): DSGVTQTPKHLITATGQRVTLRCSPRSGDLSVYWYQQSLDQGLQFLIQYYNGEERAKGNILERFSAQQFPDLHSELNLSSLELGDSALYFCASSVVVGSNTEAFFGQGTRLTVV.

The chain joins TRBV5-1 to TRBJ1-4, with D maybe TRBD1 (5 bases). V lost 4 bases and J 5 bases, leaving 12 bases between the germline ends. Germline-derived CDR1 and CDR2 are SGHRS and YFSETQ. This CDR3 region has 14 residues. CDR3: CASSPGTQNEKLFF. In DNA, the CDR3 is TGCGCCAGCAGCCCCGGGACGCAAAATGAAAAACTGTTTTTT.